These T cell receptor beta chains were read from a single sample in a study of cytotoxic CD8 clonotypes in ibrutinib-treated CLL. Repertoires were generated with immunoSEQ multiplex PCR, while TCRdb's copy carries only in-frame clones and drops some. Of about 130,000 clones listed, 80% to 90% are singletons. The material sequenced was PBMCs, taken after 24 months of ibrutinib treatment. These receptors came from a human donor with chronic lymphocytic leukemia. Each CDR3 is given with its conserved first and last residue. The D gene is left open where the match is weak. Some rows mark clone size as missing; the rest say once, few, many or name a class of expanded clone.

V gene	clone size	J gene	D gene	CDR3 protein	CDR3 DNA
TRBV5-6	NA	TRBJ1-3	NA	CASRQGGNTIYF	TGTGCCAGCAGGCAGGGAGGAAACACCATATATTTT
TRBV6-5	NA	TRBJ2-7	NA	CASSYDVGGYEQYF	TGTGCCAGCAGTTATGATGTAGGGGGCTACGAGCAGTACTTC
TRBV10-3	NA	TRBJ2-1	TRBD2	CAAGTRINEQFF	TGTGCCGCCGGGACTAGGATCAATGAGCAGTTCTTC
TRBV7-3	NA	TRBJ2-1	NA	CASSFGVDRRDEQFF	TGTGCCAGCAGCTTCGGGGTGGACCGGAGGGATGAGCAGTTCTTC
TRBV19	NA	TRBJ1-1	NA	CASRGRGNTEAFF	TGTGCCTCAAGGGGTAGGGGGAACACTGAAGCTTTCTTT
TRBV10-3	NA	TRBJ2-7	NA	CAISDPTTARNEQYF	TGTGCCATCAGTGACCCGACTACAGCACGGAACGAGCAGTACTTC
TRBV2	NA	TRBJ1-1	NA	CASRLTGQSEAFF	TGTGCCAGCAGATTGACAGGTCAGTCTGAAGCTTTCTTT
TRBV29-1	NA	TRBJ2-7	TRBD2	CSVAPSGSYEQYF	TGCAGCGTTGCCCCTAGCGGGTCCTACGAGCAGTACTTC
TRBV5-6	once	TRBJ2-5	TRBD2	CASSLLAGLQETQYF	TGTGCCAGCAGCCTCTTAGCGGGACTCCAAGAGACCCAGTACTTC
TRBV9	NA	TRBJ2-6	TRBD2	CASSVYGGLAAGANVLTF	TGTGCCAGCAGCGTATACGGGGGACTAGCGGCTGGGGCCAACGTCCTGACTTTC
TRBV6-1	NA	TRBJ2-7	TRBD1	CASSEVTGGEQYF	TGTGCCAGCAGTGAAGTGACAGGGGGCGAGCAGTACTTC
TRBV2	NA	TRBJ2-2	NA	CASSESWNGELFF	TGTGCCAGCAGTGAAAGCTGGAACGGGGAGCTGTTTTTT
TRBV5-1	NA	TRBJ1-6	NA	CASNLGFGSSYNSPLHF	TGCGCCAGCAACTTGGGATTTGGAAGCTCCTATAATTCACCCCTCCACTTT
TRBV7-3	NA	TRBJ1-1	NA	CASSLTYVGGNTEAFF	TGTGCCAGCAGCTTAACGTATGTCGGCGGGAACACTGAAGCTTTCTTT
TRBV5-4	NA	TRBJ1-3	NA	CASSLAGVSSGNTIYF	TGTGCCAGCAGCTTGGCCGGAGTGAGCTCTGGAAACACCATATATTTT
TRBV7-2	NA	TRBJ2-3	TRBD2	CASSSDRGGQYF	TGTGCCAGCAGTTCGGACCGGGGGGGGCAGTATTTT
TRBV4-3	NA	TRBJ1-2	NA	CASSQDRGHGYTF	TGCGCCAGCAGCCAAGATCGTGGTCATGGCTACACCTTC
TRBV5-4	NA	TRBJ2-5	TRBD1	CASSSQGARETQYF	TGTGCCAGCAGCTCACAGGGGGCTAGGGAGACCCAGTACTTC
TRBV29-1	NA	TRBJ2-1	NA	CSVEDHAYNEQFF	TGCAGCGTTGAAGATCACGCGTACAATGAGCAGTTCTTC
TRBV6-6	NA	TRBJ2-7	NA	CASITGGGSYEQYF	TGTGCCAGCATCACCGGGGGCGGATCCTACGAGCAGTACTTC
TRBV28	NA	TRBJ2-5	NA	CASRSPGFRETQYF	TGTGCCAGCAGATCTCCAGGGTTTAGGGAGACCCAGTACTTC
TRBV5-1	NA	TRBJ2-5	TRBD1	CASSLAGGTGQETQYF	TGCGCCAGCAGCTTGGCCGGGGGGACAGGGCAAGAGACCCAGTACTTC
TRBV9	NA	TRBJ1-3	TRBD1	CASSGGQGSSGNTIYF	TGTGCCAGCAGCGGAGGACAGGGGTCCTCTGGAAACACCATATATTTT
TRBV7-2	NA	TRBJ1-2	NA	CASSLDSGRNYGYTF	TGTGCCAGCAGCTTAGATTCGGGTCGGAACTATGGCTACACCTTC